The 24 T cell receptor beta chains below come from one sample, sequenced in a study of shared clonotypes between healthy human individuals. Clones were read by immunoSEQ multiplex PCR, and TCRdb kept only the in-frame ones, dropping some. The data contain about 380,000 clones, approximately 96% of them singletons. Sequencing was carried out using memory CD8+ T cells sorted from blood. The subset here: CD45RO+ cells pooled with CCR7-negative TemRA cells. The source is a man aged 25-40 years in good health.

V gene TRBV4-2 combines with J gene TRBJ1-1; a weak D match, TRBD1 (5 bases). Germline V CDR1 and CDR2: LGHNA, YNFKEQ. The length of the CDR3 is 14 residues. V was clipped by 3 bases and J by 8 bases, with 16 bases between them. The DNA of the CDR3 is TGTGCCAGCAGCCACTCCGGGACTTCTAAGGAAGCTTTCTTT. Protein sequence: CASSHSGTSKEAFF.

The chain links TRBV5-4 to TRBJ1-2; 8 bases agree with TRBD1. Germline V gene lookup returns CDR1 SGHNT and CDR2 YYREEE (reference sequence). Unmatched junction bases numbered 10, after V lost 1 base and J lost 5 bases. The CDR3 runs 16 residues. As DNA, the CDR3 is TGTGCCAGCAGCTTGAAGCTAACAGGGGGAAGATATGGCTACACCTTC. Its translation is CASSLKLTGGRYGYTF.

This chain joins TRBV7-6 and TRBJ2-5; no definite D call. Germline-derived CDR1 and CDR2 are SGHVS and FNYEAQ. The CDR3 runs to 15 residues. V lost 5 bases, J lost 5 bases, and 18 bases lay in between. The CDR3 bases are TGTGCCAGCAGCCTCTGGACGTCGCCTTTCGAGACCCAGTACTTC. This gives the protein CASSLWTSPFETQYF.

V and J are TRBV5-1 and TRBJ2-1, with D possibly matching TRBD2 (6 bases). V lost 0 bases and J lost 6, with 10 bases in between. The germline V gene encodes CDR1 SGHRS and CDR2 YFSETQ. CDR3 length: 14 amino acids. CDR3 sequence (DNA): TGCGCCAGCAGCTTGGGACTAGTGGGCAATGAGCAGTTCTTC. Encoded protein: CASSLGLVGNEQFF.

The chain has TRBV30 and TRBJ2-1, with 7 nucleotides matching TRBD2. This CDR3 comprises 15 residues. V shed 0 bases, J shed 6 bases, and the junction held 8 bases outside the gene matches. CDR1 is GTSNPN, CDR2 SVGIG, per germline (reference sequence). The CDR3 nucleotides are TGTGCCTGGAGTGTACGTCGCGGGAGCTCCAATGAGCAGTTCTTC. This translates into CAWSVRRGSSNEQFF.

Concerning this clone: The same CDR3 also results from other DNA sequences found in this sample. The rearrangement links TRBV7-3 to TRBJ2-6; D is undetermined. The germline V gene encodes CDR1 SGHTA and CDR2 FQGTGA. The V gene lost 5 bases and the J gene lost 0 bases, with 5 bases spanning the gap. This CDR3 spans 14 amino acids. The DNA of the CDR3 is TGTGCCAGCAGCCTAGTCTCTGGGGCCAACGTCCTGACTTTC. Its translation: CASSLVSGANVLTF. The complete variable domain, with remaining parts taken from reference TRBV7-3 and TRBJ2-6, reads GAGVSQTPSNKVTEKGKYVELRCDPISGHTALYWYRQSLGQGPEFLIYFQGTGAADDSGLPNDRFFAVRPEGSVSTLKIQRTERGDSAVYLCASSLVSGANVLTFGAGSRLTVL.

This chain connects TRBV19 to TRBJ1-2, with D possibly matching TRBD1 (5 bases). This CDR3 spans 14 amino acids. Germline V CDR1 and CDR2: LNHDA, SQIVND (reference sequence). The V and J ends lost 9 bases and 0 bases respectively, with 14 bases between them. This CDR3 is CAREDRHSNYGYTF. For the CDR3, the DNA is TGTGCCAGAGAAGACAGACATTCTAACTATGGCTACACCTTC. Combining the CDR3 with reference TRBV19 and TRBJ1-2 gives the whole variable domain DGGITQSPKYLFRKEGQNVTLSCEQNLNHDAMYWYRQDPGQGLRLIYYSQIVNDFQKGDIAEGYSVSREKKESFPLTVTSAQKNPTAFYLCAREDRHSNYGYTFGSGTRLTVV.

The rearrangement links TRBV9 to TRBJ1-2; D is uncertain. V lost 3 bases, J lost 8 bases, and 11 bases lay in between. Germline CDR1 reads SGDLS; CDR2 reads YYNGEE. This CDR3 is 12 amino acids long. The CDR3 nucleotides read TGTGCCAGCAGCGGCCGACGGCCGGGCTACACCTTC. It yields the protein CASSGRRPGYTF.

This chain uses TRBV5-6 with TRBJ2-3; 7 nucleotides match TRBD1. The CDR3 totals 15 residues. The germline CDR1 and CDR2 sequences are SGHDT and YYEEEE. Unmatched junction bases numbered 7, after V lost 2 bases and J lost 4 bases. The CDR3 spells CASSLIRGQADTQYF. The CDR3, as DNA: TGTGCCAGCAGCTTAATCCGAGGACAGGCAGATACGCAGTATTTT.

This clone was recorded only once. The chain employs TRBV15 and TRBJ2-3, with 13 bases fitting TRBD2. Germline CDR1 is LNHNV and CDR2 is YYDKDF (reference sequence). Unmatched junction bases numbered 15, after V lost 0 bases and J lost 6 bases. CDR3 length: 20 amino acids. CDR3 loop: CATSRDWFSTSGRAPDTQYF. The CDR3, as DNA: TGTGCCACCAGCAGAGATTGGTTTTCAACTAGCGGGAGGGCCCCCGATACGCAGTATTTT.

V and J are TRBV5-1 and TRBJ1-1; possibly TRBD1 for D (5 bases). V was shortened by 0 bases and J by 1 base, with 7 bases between the two germline ends. CDR1 SGHRS and CDR2 YFSETQ come from the germline V gene. This CDR3 contains 14 residues. Here the CDR3 reads CASSLAGTNTEAFF. CDR3 nucleotides: TGCGCCAGCAGCTTGGCCGGGACGAACACTGAAGCTTTCTTT.

The rearrangement joins TRBV6-1 to TRBJ1-5; 9 positions agree with TRBD1. This CDR3 is 16 amino acids long. CDR1 and CDR2 (germline): MNHNS, SASEGT. V was clipped by 3 bases and J by 6 bases; unmatched bases: 9. CDR3 in amino acids: CASSDGTGRGSQPQHF. CDR3 DNA sequence: TGTGCCAGCAGTGACGGGACAGGGAGAGGTAGTCAGCCCCAGCATTTT.

V is TRBV5-8 and J is TRBJ2-5; TRBD2 matches 10 bases. This CDR3 contains 15 residues. The trim removed 4 bases at V and 1 base at J, leaving 4 bases unmatched. Germline loops: CDR1 SGHTS, CDR2 YDEGEE. CDR3 in DNA: TGTGCCAGCAGCCGGGGACTAGCGTTCCAAGAGACCCAGTACTTC. Translated: CASSRGLAFQETQYF.

This chain connects TRBV7-9 to TRBJ2-1, with a tentative D call TRBD2 (6 bases). Germline CDR1 SEHNR, CDR2 FQNEAQ (reference sequence). The V end was cut by 5 bases, the J end by 8 bases, with 22 bases between. There are 16 residues in the CDR3. CDR3 residues: CASSRERGGGLDEQFF. CDR3 in DNA: TGTGCCAGCAGCCGTGAAAGGGGAGGTGGTTTGGATGAGCAGTTCTTC.

The rearrangement joins TRBV30 to TRBJ2-4; D could derive from TRBD1 or TRBD2 (5 bases each). There are 15 residues in the CDR3. Germline assignment: CDR1 GTSNPN and CDR2 SVGIG (reference sequence). The germline V and J ends were trimmed by 0 bases and 0 bases, with 9 bases remaining between them. The CDR3 sequence is CAWSVGTAAKNIQYF. DNA of the CDR3: TGTGCCTGGAGTGTAGGGACCGCAGCCAAAAACATTCAGTACTTC. Complete variable domain (other parts from reference TRBV30 and TRBJ2-4): SQTIHQWPATLVQPVGSPLSLECTVEGTSNPNLYWYRQAAGRGLQLLFYSVGIGQISSEVPQNLSASRPQDRQFILSSKKLLLSDSGFYLCAWSVGTAAKNIQYFGAGTRLSVL.

About this clone itself: This same CDR3 is encoded by further DNA sequences in the sample. V is TRBV30 and J is TRBJ2-3, with 9 bases aligning to TRBD2. Germline V gene lookup returns CDR1 GTSNPN and CDR2 SVGIG (reference sequence). V shed 0 bases and J 2 bases; nucleotides not matched to a gene: 3. The CDR3 is 15 residues long. The CDR3 reads CAWSVLAGPTDTQYF. Written as DNA, the CDR3 is TGTGCCTGGAGTGTACTAGCGGGCCCCACAGATACGCAGTATTTT.

The chain employs TRBV29-1 and TRBJ2-5; D gene ambiguous. In germline, CDR1 is SQVTM, CDR2 ANQGSEA. V was cut by 4 bases and J by 8 bases, with 14 bases left in between. This CDR3 has 12 residues. This CDR3 is CSVASSPGTQYF. CDR3 nucleotides: TGCAGCGTTGCGTCTAGTCCCGGAACCCAGTACTTC.

This sequence joins TRBV5-6 and TRBJ2-3, with TRBD2 matching over 14 bases. V lost 4 bases and J lost 2; bases outside the gene matches: 6. CDR1 SGHDT and CDR2 YYEEEE come from the germline V gene. This CDR3 is 17 amino acids long. The CDR3, as DNA: TGTGCCAGCAGCCGGACTAGCGGGAGGAGGACCACAGATACGCAGTATTTT. Translated: CASSRTSGRRTTDTQYF.

This clone was seen once. This chain links TRBV11-2 with TRBJ2-7; D remains unclear. From germline, CDR1 is SGHAT and CDR2 FQNNGV. V was pared by 0 bases and J by 0 bases, with 12 bases between. The CDR3 loop spans 16 amino acids. The CDR3 nucleotides read TGTGCCAGCAGCTTAGATGTGGGCCAAAGCTCCTACGAGCAGTACTTC. Encoded protein: CASSLDVGQSSYEQYF.

J is TRBJ2-1 and V is TRBV19, with D possibly matching TRBD2 (6 bases). Trimming removed 8 bases at V and 3 bases at J, with 14 bases between. The CDR3 consists of 14 residues. Germline values: CDR1 LNHDA, CDR2 SQIVND (reference sequence). In DNA, the CDR3 is TGTGCCAGTCGGGACTCTTCAAACTACAATGAGCAGTTCTTC. Amino acids: CASRDSSNYNEQFF.

This CDR3 reads CASSSTARWANVLTF. DNA for the CDR3: TGCGCCAGCAGCTCGACAGCCCGGTGGGCCAACGTCCTGACTTTC. The gene calls are TRBV5-1 and TRBJ2-6, with a possible D match to TRBD1 (5 bases). The germline V gene encodes CDR1 SGHRS and CDR2 YFSETQ. This CDR3 contains 15 residues. Trimming took 3 bases from V and 5 from J, leaving 12 bases between them.

The CDR3 spells CASSESTSGSVAKNIQYF. The CDR3 DNA sequence: TGCGCCAGCAGTGAGTCGACTAGCGGGAGCGTAGCCAAAAACATTCAGTACTTC. This chain links TRBV10-1 with TRBJ2-4; 12 bases are shared with TRBD2. Germline V gene data show CDR1 as WNHNN and CDR2 as SYGVQD (reference sequence). The J segment lost 0 bases and the V segment lost 0 bases, leaving 3 bases of the junction unmatched. CDR3 length: 18 amino acids.

A remark on this clone: Other nucleotide sequences from this sample produce the same CDR3. The chain employs TRBV7-9 and TRBJ2-7; TRBD1 matches at 11 bases. The CDR3 runs 14 residues. The V gene's germline CDR1 is SEHNR and CDR2 FQNEAQ (reference sequence). Losses at the gene ends were 4 bases for V and 2 bases for J; bases not matched to a gene: 1. The CDR3 bases are TGTGCCAGCAGCTGGGGACAGGGGGCCTACGAGCAGTACTTC. It specifies CASSWGQGAYEQYF.

This clone came up once. Other DNA sequences within the sample encode an identical CDR3. The genes are TRBV5-1 and TRBJ1-2; a weak D match, TRBD1 (6 bases). The ends were cut back, 0 bases at V and 3 bases at J, with 6 bases in the middle. CDR3 length: 13 residues. Germline CDR1 is SGHRS and CDR2 is YFSETQ. The CDR3 DNA sequence: TGCGCCAGCAGCTTGGGACAGGACTATGGCTACACCTTC. Amino acid sequence: CASSLGQDYGYTF.